The present TCR beta chain was sequenced within a study of blood T cell repertoires in COVID-19. About the research overall: Whether acute or convalescent, the COVID-19 samples came from the United States, Italy and Spain. PBMCs, B-cell-depleted T cells, or T cells provided the cDNA or gDNA that made up the material.

V dropped 1 base and J dropped 7 bases, with 7 bases sitting between them. This CDR3 spans 12 amino acids. CDR1 and CDR2 (germline): SGHAT, FQNNGV. Original processing methods: It was from reference gene primer amplification that nucleated cell counts were estimated. TCRdb's copy holds only in-frame clones and misses some; the assay was immunoSEQ multiplex PCR. D and trimming come from the DNA, and the V and J calls and clone size come from that table. The sample has 200,000 to 250,000 clones, about 85% seen once; the top ten hold around a sixth. This sequence was found in a woman of 80 years or more with active or convalescent COVID-19. The sample consisted of peripheral blood. The chain links TRBV11-2 to TRBJ1-2; D remains ambiguous. CDR3 loop: CASSLGRVGYTF. For the CDR3, the DNA is TGTGCCAGCAGCTTAGGTCGGGTTGGCTACACCTTC.